A selection of T cell receptor beta chains follows, all from one sample in a study of T cells in localized non-small cell lung cancer. Here immunoSEQ multiplex PCR was the method, and the copy in TCRdb shows in-frame clones only, minus some. Here the sample spans 25,000 or so clones, more than 75% being singletons. The sample consisted of PBMCs, taken before any cancer treatment. These TCRs come from a man aged 40 to 70 with stage II lung adenocarcinoma. The CDR3 runs from the conserved cysteine through the conserved F or W. The order of the fields is D gene, CDR3 length, V gene, J gene, clone size, CDR3 protein, CDR3 DNA. D genes are given only for firm matches. Some rows mark clone size as missing; the rest say once, few, many or name a class of expanded clone.

NA,15,TRBV4-1,TRBJ1-3,NA,CASSQWTDSGNTIYF,TGCGCCAGCAGCCAGTGGACAGACTCTGGAAACACCATATATTTT
NA,17,TRBV4-3,TRBJ2-1,few,CASSQDLYFGSYNEQFF,TGCGCCAGCAGCCAAGATCTGTATTTTGGCAGCTACAATGAGCAGTTCTTC
NA,15,TRBV7-8,TRBJ1-6,NA,CASRGEGIYNSPLHF,TGTGCCAGCAGGGGCGAAGGGATCTATAATTCACCCCTCCACTTT
TRBD2,15,TRBV18,TRBJ2-7,NA,CASSPPAGADYEQYF,TGTGCCAGCTCACCGCCCGCGGGAGCAGATTACGAGCAGTACTTC
NA,11,TRBV30,TRBJ2-2,NA,CAWGVIGELFF,TGTGCCTGGGGGGTGATCGGGGAGCTGTTTTTT
NA,13,TRBV5-8,TRBJ1-6,NA,CACGSSYNSPLHF,TGTGCCTGCGGTAGCTCCTATAATTCACCCCTCCACTTT
NA,19,TRBV5-4,TRBJ2-6,NA,CASSLDARITTSGANVLTF,TGTGCCAGCAGCTTGGACGCCCGGATCACGACCTCTGGGGCCAACGTCCTGACTTTC
NA,13,TRBV6-4,TRBJ1-5,NA,CASSDDRHKPQHF,TGTGCCAGCAGTGATGACAGGCACAAGCCCCAGCATTTT
NA,14,TRBV5-4,TRBJ2-1,NA,CASSFDLSYSEQFF,TGTGCCAGCAGCTTTGACTTGTCCTACAGTGAGCAGTTCTTC
NA,15,TRBV10-3,TRBJ2-1,once,CAISEGDPLGDEQFF,TGTGCCATCAGCGAGGGGGATCCACTAGGGGATGAGCAGTTCTTC
TRBD2,14,TRBV7-6,TRBJ2-1,once,CASSFGLAGNEQFF,TGTGCCAGCAGCTTCGGACTAGCGGGAAATGAGCAGTTCTTC
NA,13,TRBV7-3,TRBJ2-3,NA,CASSPEGGDTQYF,TGTGCCAGCAGTCCAGAAGGGGGGGATACGCAGTATTTT
NA,17,TRBV27,TRBJ2-2,NA,CASSFSLGGGPTGELFF,TGTGCCAGCAGTTTTTCCTTAGGGGGGGGGCCCACCGGGGAGCTGTTTTTT
TRBD2,15,TRBV7-2,TRBJ2-3,NA,CASSLMGLETDTQYF,TGTGCCAGCAGCTTAATGGGACTAGAGACAGATACGCAGTATTTT
NA,13,TRBV27,TRBJ2-7,NA,CASSLGGSYEQYF,TGTGCCAGCAGTTTGGGTGGAAGCTACGAGCAGTACTTC
NA,14,TRBV7-8,TRBJ1-1,NA,CASSFYLTETEAFF,TGTGCCAGCAGCTTCTACCTGACGGAGACTGAAGCTTTCTTT
NA,14,TRBV9,TRBJ2-1,NA,CASSVASGANEQFF,TGTGCCAGCAGCGTAGCTTCAGGGGCCAATGAGCAGTTCTTC
TRBD1,14,TRBV6-5,TRBJ1-2,once,CASSWGQGNYGYTF,TGTGCCAGCAGTTGGGGACAGGGGAACTATGGCTACACCTTC
NA,17,TRBV4-3,TRBJ2-1,NA,CASSPTSGGAGYNEQFF,TGCGCCAGCAGCCCCACCTCGGGGGGCGCCGGCTACAATGAGCAGTTCTTC
TRBD1,14,TRBV13,TRBJ2-5,NA,CASSPTDRGETQYF,TGTGCCAGCAGCCCCACCGACAGGGGGGAGACCCAGTACTTC
TRBD1,19,TRBV2,TRBJ1-5,NA,CASTFHISPVGQGDQPQHF,TGTGCCAGCACCTTTCACATCTCCCCCGTCGGTCAGGGGGATCAGCCCCAGCATTTT
NA,14,TRBV5-1,TRBJ1-6,once,CASKLDGNNSPLHF,TGCGCCAGCAAACTGGACGGGAATAATTCACCCCTCCACTTT
TRBD2,19,TRBV11-3,TRBJ2-5,NA,CASSSLWGPTSGGGETQYF,TGTGCCAGCAGCTCTCTCTGGGGTCCGACTAGCGGGGGCGGAGAGACCCAGTACTTC
NA,16,TRBV7-5,TRBJ1-5,NA,CVRSLVHRYSNQPQHF,TGTGTCAGAAGCTTAGTTCATCGCTATAGCAATCAGCCCCAGCATTTT
NA,11,TRBV19,TRBJ2-1,NA,CATKGYNEQFF,TGTGCCACTAAGGGCTACAATGAGCAGTTCTTC
NA,16,TRBV7-8,TRBJ2-2,NA,CASSLDRPGNTGELFF,TGTGCCAGCAGCTTAGATCGGCCAGGGAACACCGGGGAGCTGTTTTTT
NA,14,TRBV7-8,TRBJ1-3,NA,CASSWGSSGNTIYF,TGTGCCAGCAGCTGGGGGAGCTCTGGAAACACCATATATTTT
TRBD2,15,TRBV9,TRBJ2-3,NA,CASSVALAVTDTQYF,TGTGCCAGCAGCGTAGCGCTAGCGGTGACAGATACGCAGTATTTT
TRBD1,13,TRBV19,TRBJ1-2,NA,CASHGQGNYGYTF,TGTGCCAGCCATGGACAGGGCAACTATGGCTACACCTTC
NA,11,TRBV6-5,TRBJ2-7,NA,CASRTTGLEYF,TGTGCCAGCAGGACTACAGGGCTGGAGTACTTC
NA,12,TRBV27,TRBJ1-5,NA,CASTQGTQPQHF,TGTGCCAGCACGCAGGGAACTCAGCCCCAGCATTTT
NA,14,TRBV10-3,TRBJ1-2,NA,CAISESIRNYGYTF,TGTGCCATCAGTGAGTCTATCCGGAACTATGGCTACACCTTC
TRBD2,15,TRBV5-1,TRBJ2-2,NA,CASNDLAGNTGELFF,TGCGCCAGCAATGACCTAGCGGGAAATACCGGGGAGCTGTTTTTT
TRBD1,13,TRBV28,TRBJ1-2,NA,CASSSGQDYGYTF,TGTGCCAGCAGCTCGGGACAGGACTATGGCTACACCTTC
NA,14,TRBV10-3,TRBJ2-7,NA,CATGATGFSYEQYF,TGTGCCACCGGGGCTACAGGGTTCTCCTACGAGCAGTACTTC
NA,15,TRBV5-4,TRBJ2-5,few,CASSLRLGGKETQYF,TGTGCCAGCAGCTTGCGACTAGGTGGCAAAGAGACCCAGTACTTC
TRBD2,15,TRBV4-1,TRBJ2-7,NA,CASSPRTSTYYEQYF,TGCGCCAGCAGCCCTCGGACTAGCACCTACTACGAGCAGTACTTC
TRBD1,14,TRBV9,TRBJ1-2,NA,CASSGGDRFGGYTF,TGTGCCAGCAGCGGAGGGGACAGGTTTGGGGGCTACACCTTC
NA,12,TRBV30,TRBJ2-7,NA,CAWRLYPYEQYF,TGTGCCTGGAGGTTATATCCCTACGAGCAGTACTTC
NA,14,TRBV10-1,TRBJ1-1,NA,CASISRYKVTEAFF,TGCGCCAGCATTAGCCGCTACAAAGTCACTGAAGCTTTCTTT
TRBD2,14,TRBV29-1,TRBJ2-3,NA,CSVEGLAGTDTQYF,TGCAGCGTTGAAGGACTAGCTGGCACAGATACGCAGTATTTT
NA,14,TRBV5-1,TRBJ2-2,NA,CASSLGGPTSELFF,TGCGCCAGCAGCTTGGGGGGACCGACCTCGGAGCTGTTTTTT
NA,12,TRBV5-1,TRBJ2-7,NA,CASLGDGYEQYF,TGCGCCAGTCTGGGGGATGGCTACGAGCAGTACTTC
NA,12,TRBV21-1,TRBJ1-1,NA,CASVQGDTEAFF,TGTGCCAGCGTACAGGGTGACACTGAAGCTTTCTTT